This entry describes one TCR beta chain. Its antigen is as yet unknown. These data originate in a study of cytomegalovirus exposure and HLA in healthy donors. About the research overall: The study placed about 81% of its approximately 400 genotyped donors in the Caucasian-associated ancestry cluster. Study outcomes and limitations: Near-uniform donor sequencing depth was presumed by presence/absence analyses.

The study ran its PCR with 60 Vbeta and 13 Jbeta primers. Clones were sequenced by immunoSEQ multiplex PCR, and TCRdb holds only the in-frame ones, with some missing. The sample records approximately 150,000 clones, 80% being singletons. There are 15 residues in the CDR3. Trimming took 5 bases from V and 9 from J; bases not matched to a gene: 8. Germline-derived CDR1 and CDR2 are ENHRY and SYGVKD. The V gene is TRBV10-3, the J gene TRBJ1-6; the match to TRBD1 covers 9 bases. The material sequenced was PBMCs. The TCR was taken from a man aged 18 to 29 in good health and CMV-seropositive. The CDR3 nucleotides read TGTGCCATCAGTCCGGGACAGGGATCGCGTTCACCCCTCCACTTT. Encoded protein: CAISPGQGSRSPLHF.